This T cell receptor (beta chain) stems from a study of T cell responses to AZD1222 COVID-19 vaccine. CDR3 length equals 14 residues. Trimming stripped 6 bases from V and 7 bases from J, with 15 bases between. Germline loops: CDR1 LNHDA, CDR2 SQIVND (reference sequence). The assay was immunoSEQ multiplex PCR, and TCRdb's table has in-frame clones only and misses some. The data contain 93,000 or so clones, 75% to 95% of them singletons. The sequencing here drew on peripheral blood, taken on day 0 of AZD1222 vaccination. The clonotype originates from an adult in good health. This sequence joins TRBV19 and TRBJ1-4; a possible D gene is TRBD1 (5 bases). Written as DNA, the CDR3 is TGTGCCAGTAGCCGGGCCCCAAGGGGTGAAAAACTGTTTTTT. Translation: CASSRAPRGEKLFF.